These 9 T cell receptor beta chains originate from one sample sequenced in a study of T cells in narcolepsy. Libraries were prepared by immunoSEQ multiplex PCR; TCRdb keeps only in-frame clonotypes and omits some of them. The data contain tens of thousands of clones, 70% to 90% of them singletons. Sequencing used CD45RA- memory CD4+ T cells from PBMCs. The receptors come from a human donor with narcolepsy.

The chain links TRBV18 to TRBJ2-5; D is possibly TRBD1 (6 bases). The tail of the sequence fits TRBJ2-7 better, so the J call may be wrong. Germline assignment: CDR1 KGHSH and CDR2 LQKENI. The CDR3 totals 13 residues. In DNA, the CDR3 is TGTGCCAGCTCACTAACACAGGGCTACGAGCAGTACTTC. Translation gives CASSLTQGYEQYF.

This clone was observed a single time. J is TRBJ2-7 and V is TRBV6-6; 9 bases are shared with TRBD1. Germline V gene sequence: CDR1 MNHNY, CDR2 SVGAGI (reference sequence). V was pared by 6 bases and J by 3 bases, with 3 bases of the junction left unmatched. The CDR3 is 13 amino acids. CDR3 protein: CASSDRGGYEQYF. The CDR3 coding sequence is TGTGCCAGCAGCGACAGGGGGGGCTACGAGCAGTACTTC.

This clone was recorded a few times. This chain uses TRBV5-1 with TRBJ2-4; 12 nucleotides match TRBD2. The V segment lost 5 bases and the J segment 13 bases; nucleotides outside the gene matches: 10. Germline CDR1 is SGHRS and CDR2 is YFSETQ. There are 14 residues in the CDR3. The CDR3 DNA reads as TGCGCCAGCAGTAACGGACTAGCGGGATGGGTACAGTACTTC. This sequence encodes CASSNGLAGWVQYF.

This rearrangement joins TRBV19 to TRBJ2-1; 8 bases agree with TRBD2. Germline V gene data show CDR1 as LNHDA and CDR2 as SQIVND (reference sequence). Losses at the gene ends were 1 base for V and 7 bases for J; bases not matched to a gene: 6. The CDR3 totals 15 residues. The CDR3: CASSIAGGHGNEQFF. DNA for the CDR3: TGTGCCAGTAGTATAGCGGGGGGGCATGGGAATGAGCAGTTCTTC.

The chain is built from TRBV6-5 and TRBJ2-2, with a tentative D call TRBD1 (6 bases). Germline loops: CDR1 MNHEY, CDR2 SVGAGI. V was pared by 0 bases and J by 6 bases, with 14 bases between. There are 16 residues in the CDR3. The CDR3 region has the DNA TGTGCCAGCAGTTACTCGGGACACACCCCCCCCGGGGAGCTGTTTTTT. This gives the protein CASSYSGHTPPGELFF.

The chain has TRBV18 and TRBJ1-2; 7 positions agree with TRBD1. V lost 5 bases to trimming and J lost 8 bases; unmatched junction nucleotides: 5. The CDR3 has 12 amino acids. Germline loops: CDR1 KGHSH, CDR2 LQKENI. CDR3 residues: CASSSDREGYTF. The CDR3 nucleotides are TGTGCCAGCTCATCAGACAGGGAGGGCTACACCTTC.

The chain links TRBV5-1 to TRBJ2-1; D is perhaps TRBD2 (7 bases). The CDR3 extends over 14 amino acids. Per germline, CDR1 SGHRS and CDR2 YFSETQ. Trimming removed 6 bases from V and 7 bases from J, with 17 bases in between. Written as DNA, the CDR3 is TGCGCCAGCACCTTAGGGGGGGCGTCTAATGAGCAGTTCTTC. Amino acid sequence: CASTLGGASNEQFF.

The count of this clone is one. The chain carries TRBV7-3 and TRBJ2-2; D call uncertain. Between the trimmed V and J ends, which lost 5 bases and 5 bases, there was a span of 12 bases. The CDR3 sequence is 14 residues long. Germline V gene sequence: CDR1 SGHTA, CDR2 FQGTGA. In nucleotides, the CDR3 is TGTGCCAGCAGCCTCAACCAGAATACCGGGGAGCTGTTTTTT. It is translated as CASSLNQNTGELFF.

V and J are TRBV5-4 and TRBJ2-1; TRBD1 agrees at 8 bases. Trimming removed 1 base from V and 6 bases from J; junction bases left unmatched: 6. CDR3 size: 15 residues. Looked up from germline, CDR1 is SGHNT and CDR2 is YYREEE (reference sequence). Here the CDR3 reads CASSLSTGGFNEQFF. The CDR3 coding sequence is TGTGCCAGCAGCTTGAGCACAGGGGGGTTCAATGAGCAGTTCTTC.